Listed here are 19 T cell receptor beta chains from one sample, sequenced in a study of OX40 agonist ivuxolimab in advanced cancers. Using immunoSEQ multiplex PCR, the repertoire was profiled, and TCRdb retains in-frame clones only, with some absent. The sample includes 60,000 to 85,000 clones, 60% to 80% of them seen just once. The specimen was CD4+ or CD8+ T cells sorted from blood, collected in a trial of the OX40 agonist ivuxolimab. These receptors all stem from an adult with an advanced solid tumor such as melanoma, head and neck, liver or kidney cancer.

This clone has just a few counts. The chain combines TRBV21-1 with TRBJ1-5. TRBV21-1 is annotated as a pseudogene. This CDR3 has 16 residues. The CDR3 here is CASSKLKKASDQPQHF. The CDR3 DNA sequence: TGTGCCAGCAGCAAGTTGAAAAAAGCAAGTGATCAGCCCCAGCATTTT.

CDR3 DNA sequence: TGTGCCAGCAGTGAAGAATCAGGGAACACTGAAGCTTTCTTT. Translation gives CASSEESGNTEAFF. V gene TRBV2 combines with J gene TRBJ1-1, with D uncertain. Germline CDR1 reads SNHLY; CDR2 reads FYNNEI. This CDR3 region has 14 residues. V was shortened by 1 base and J by 1 base, with 7 bases between the two germline ends.

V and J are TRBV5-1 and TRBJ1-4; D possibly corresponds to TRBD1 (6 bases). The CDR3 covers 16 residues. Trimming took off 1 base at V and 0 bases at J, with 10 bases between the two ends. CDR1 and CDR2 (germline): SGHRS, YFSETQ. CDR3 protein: CASSLTGRTTNEKLFF. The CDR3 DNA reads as TGCGCCAGCAGCTTGACAGGGCGGACAACTAATGAAAAACTGTTTTTT.

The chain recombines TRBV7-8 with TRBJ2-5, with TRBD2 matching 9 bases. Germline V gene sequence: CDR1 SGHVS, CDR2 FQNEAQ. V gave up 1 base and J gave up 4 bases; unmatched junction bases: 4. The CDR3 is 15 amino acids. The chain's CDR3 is CASSLGLAGRETQYF. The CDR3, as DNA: TGTGCCAGCAGCTTAGGGCTAGCGGGGCGAGAGACCCAGTACTTC.

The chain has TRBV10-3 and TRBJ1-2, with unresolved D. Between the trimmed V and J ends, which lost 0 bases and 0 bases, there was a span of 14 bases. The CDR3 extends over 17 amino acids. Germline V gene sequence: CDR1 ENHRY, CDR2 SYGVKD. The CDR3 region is CAISESVGFGANYGYTF. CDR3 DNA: TGTGCCATCAGTGAGTCAGTGGGTTTTGGGGCTAACTATGGCTACACCTTC.

CDR3 loop: CASSRAGTGKETQYF. In nucleotides, the CDR3 is TGCGCCAGCAGCCGCGCCGGGACAGGGAAAGAGACCCAGTACTTC. The V gene is TRBV4-1, the J gene TRBJ2-5, with 9 positions matching TRBD1. J lost 3 bases, V lost 4 bases, and 6 bases had no gene match. The germline V gene encodes CDR1 MGHRA and CDR2 YSYEKL. The length of the CDR3 is 15 residues.

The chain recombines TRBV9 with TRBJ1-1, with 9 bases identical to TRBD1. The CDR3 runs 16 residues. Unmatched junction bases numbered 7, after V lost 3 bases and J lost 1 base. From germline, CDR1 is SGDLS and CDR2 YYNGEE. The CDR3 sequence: CASSGRTGAGNTEAFF. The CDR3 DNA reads TGTGCCAGCAGCGGCCGGACAGGGGCCGGGAACACTGAAGCTTTCTTT.

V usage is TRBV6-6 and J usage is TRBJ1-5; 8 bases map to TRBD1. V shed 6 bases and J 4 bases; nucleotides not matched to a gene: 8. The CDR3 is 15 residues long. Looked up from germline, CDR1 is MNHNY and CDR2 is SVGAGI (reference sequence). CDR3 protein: CASSLGGQGNQPQHF. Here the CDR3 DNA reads TGTGCCAGCAGCTTGGGAGGACAGGGAAATCAGCCCCAGCATTTT.

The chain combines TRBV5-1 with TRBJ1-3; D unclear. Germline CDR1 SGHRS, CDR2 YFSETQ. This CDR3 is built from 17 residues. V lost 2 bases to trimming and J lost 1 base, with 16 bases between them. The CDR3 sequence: CASSFLGRTWSGNTIYF. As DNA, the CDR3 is TGCGCCAGCAGCTTTCTGGGCAGAACGTGGTCTGGAAACACCATATATTTT.

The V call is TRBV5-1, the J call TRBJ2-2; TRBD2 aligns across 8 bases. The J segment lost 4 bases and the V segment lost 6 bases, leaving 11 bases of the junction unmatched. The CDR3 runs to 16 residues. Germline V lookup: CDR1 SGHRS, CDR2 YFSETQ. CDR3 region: CASNIVGLASTGELFF. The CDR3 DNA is TGCGCCAGCAACATCGTCGGACTAGCATCCACCGGGGAGCTGTTTTTT.

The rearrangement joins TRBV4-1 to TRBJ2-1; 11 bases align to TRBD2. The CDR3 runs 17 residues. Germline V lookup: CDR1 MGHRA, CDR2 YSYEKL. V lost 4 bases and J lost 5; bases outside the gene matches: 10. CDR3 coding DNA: TGCGCCAGCAGCCCCTGGGAAATGGGACTAGCGGACAATGAGCAGTTCTTC. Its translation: CASSPWEMGLADNEQFF.

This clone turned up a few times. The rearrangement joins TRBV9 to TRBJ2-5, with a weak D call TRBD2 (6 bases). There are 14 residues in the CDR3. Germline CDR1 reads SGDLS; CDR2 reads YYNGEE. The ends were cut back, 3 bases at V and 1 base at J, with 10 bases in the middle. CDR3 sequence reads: CASSAGLIQETQYF. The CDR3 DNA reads TGTGCCAGCAGCGCGGGACTCATCCAAGAGACCCAGTACTTC.

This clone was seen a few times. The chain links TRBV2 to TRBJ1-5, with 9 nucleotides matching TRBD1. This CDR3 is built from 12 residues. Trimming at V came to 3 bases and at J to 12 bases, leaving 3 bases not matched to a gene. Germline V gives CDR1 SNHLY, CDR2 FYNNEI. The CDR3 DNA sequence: TGTGCCAGCAGTGATGGGACAGGGTACCAGCATTTT. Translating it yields CASSDGTGYQHF.

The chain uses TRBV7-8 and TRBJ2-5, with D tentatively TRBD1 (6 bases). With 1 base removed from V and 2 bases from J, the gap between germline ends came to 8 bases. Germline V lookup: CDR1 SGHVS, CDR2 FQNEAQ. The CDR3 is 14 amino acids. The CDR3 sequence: CASSLGGQQETQYF. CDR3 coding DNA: TGTGCCAGCAGCTTAGGTGGACAGCAAGAGACCCAGTACTTC.

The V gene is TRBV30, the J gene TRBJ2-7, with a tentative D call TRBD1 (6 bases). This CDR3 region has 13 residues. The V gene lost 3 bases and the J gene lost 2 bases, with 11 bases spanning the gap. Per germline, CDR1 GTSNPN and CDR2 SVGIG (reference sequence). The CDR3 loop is CAWRTTGAYEQYF. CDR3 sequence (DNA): TGTGCCTGGAGAACGACAGGAGCCTACGAGCAGTACTTC.

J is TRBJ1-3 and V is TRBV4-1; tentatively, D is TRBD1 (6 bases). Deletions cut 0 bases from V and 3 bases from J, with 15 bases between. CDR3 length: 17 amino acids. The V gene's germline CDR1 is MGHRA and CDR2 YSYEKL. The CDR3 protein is CASSQDGLGAGGNTIYF. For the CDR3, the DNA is TGCGCCAGCAGCCAAGATGGATTGGGGGCAGGTGGAAACACCATATATTTT.

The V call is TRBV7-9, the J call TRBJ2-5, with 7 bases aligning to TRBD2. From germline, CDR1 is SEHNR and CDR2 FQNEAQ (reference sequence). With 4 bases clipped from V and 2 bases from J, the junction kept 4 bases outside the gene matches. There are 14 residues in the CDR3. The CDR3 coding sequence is TGTGCCAGCAGCTCGGGACTACAGCAAGAGACCCAGTACTTC. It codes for CASSSGLQQETQYF.

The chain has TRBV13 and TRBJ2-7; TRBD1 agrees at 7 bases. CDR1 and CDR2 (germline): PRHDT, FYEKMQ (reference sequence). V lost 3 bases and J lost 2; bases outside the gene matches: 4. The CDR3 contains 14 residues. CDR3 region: CASSFGDSPYEQYF. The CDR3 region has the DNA TGTGCCAGCAGCTTCGGGGACAGTCCCTACGAGCAGTACTTC.

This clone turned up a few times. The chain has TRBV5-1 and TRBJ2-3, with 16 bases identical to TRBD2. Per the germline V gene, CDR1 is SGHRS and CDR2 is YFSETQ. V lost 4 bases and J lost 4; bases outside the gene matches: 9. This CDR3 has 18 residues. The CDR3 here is CASSLGLAGGRGSDTQYF. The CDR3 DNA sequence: TGCGCCAGCAGCCTGGGACTAGCGGGGGGGCGAGGATCAGATACGCAGTATTTT.